The clone carrying this T cell receptor beta chain showed up just a few times. TCRdb's copy holds only in-frame clones and misses some; the assay was immunoSEQ multiplex PCR. The sample comprises 130,000 to 150,000 clones, 84% of which are singletons, and around 40% rests with the top ten. These data are taken from a study of blood T cell repertoires in COVID-19. Sequencing input: peripheral blood. The receptor was derived from a human donor in a cohort sampled during active COVID-19.

This CDR3 is CASSQSSSYNSPLHF. CDR3 nucleotides: TGCGCCAGCAGCCAAAGTAGCTCCTATAATTCACCCCTCCACTTT. The chain is built from TRBV4-1 and TRBJ1-6; D remains unclear. Trimming took off 2 bases at V and 0 bases at J, with 5 bases between the two ends. CDR1 is MGHRA and CDR2 is YSYEKL in the germline V gene. The CDR3 contains 15 residues.